The rows below give T cell receptor beta chains drawn from one sample of a study of cytomegalovirus exposure and HLA in healthy donors. Method: immunoSEQ multiplex PCR; TCRdb's copy keeps in-frame clones and lacks some. The sample has around 94,000 clones; roughly 77% are singletons. Sequencing was carried out using PBMCs. All receptors derive from a human donor in good health. Both conserved end residues are part of each CDR3. A D gene is named only where the DNA matches it firmly. Part of the rows lack a size; the others show once, few, many or a class for expanded clones.

clone_size: NA
v_call: TRBV27
j_call: TRBJ2-5
d_call: TRBD2
cdr3_nt: TGTGCCAGCAGTTTTATTTCGGCGGGAGGCCAAGAGACCCAGTACTTC
cdr3_aa: CASSFISAGGQETQYF

clone_size: NA
v_call: TRBV6-5
j_call: TRBJ2-1
d_call: TRBD2
cdr3_nt: TGTGCCAGCAGTTACTTGAGCGGGAGGGAGTTCTTC
cdr3_aa: CASSYLSGREFF

clone_size: NA
v_call: TRBV27
j_call: TRBJ2-7
d_call: TRBD1
cdr3_nt: TGTGCCAGCAGTTGGGACAGGGGTACGGGGCAGTACTTC
cdr3_aa: CASSWDRGTGQYF

clone_size: once
v_call: TRBV5-1
j_call: TRBJ2-7
d_call: TRBD2
cdr3_nt: TGCGCCAGCAGCTTGGCTAGCGGGGGCCTCTCGGTGTGGGAGCAGTACTTC
cdr3_aa: CASSLASGGLSVWEQYF

clone_size: NA
v_call: TRBV19
j_call: TRBJ2-1
d_call: NA
cdr3_nt: TGTGCCAGCACGGATAGGGGAAATGAGCAGTTCTTC
cdr3_aa: CASTDRGNEQFF

clone_size: NA
v_call: TRBV2
j_call: TRBJ2-7
d_call: NA
cdr3_nt: TGTGCCAGCAGTAAACTACCTCCACAGGGAAGCGACGAGCAGTACTTC
cdr3_aa: CASSKLPPQGSDEQYF

clone_size: once
v_call: TRBV6-5
j_call: TRBJ2-3
d_call: NA
cdr3_nt: TGTGCCAGCAGCCCCGGCAGGGTTGCAACAGATACGCAGTATTTT
cdr3_aa: CASSPGRVATDTQYF

clone_size: NA
v_call: TRBV4-3
j_call: TRBJ1-2
d_call: TRBD1
cdr3_nt: TGCGCCAGCAGCCCAAGACAGGGGGCGGCTAACTATGGCTACACCTTC
cdr3_aa: CASSPRQGAANYGYTF

clone_size: NA
v_call: TRBV7-9
j_call: TRBJ2-5
d_call: NA
cdr3_nt: TGTGCCAGCAGCTTAGCGCAGAACAAAGAGACCCAGTACTTC
cdr3_aa: CASSLAQNKETQYF

clone_size: NA
v_call: TRBV2
j_call: TRBJ2-7
d_call: TRBD1
cdr3_nt: TGTGCCAGCAGTCGACAGGGGAAAGGGTACGAGCAGTACTTC
cdr3_aa: CASSRQGKGYEQYF

clone_size: few
v_call: TRBV2
j_call: TRBJ1-4
d_call: TRBD1
cdr3_nt: TGTGCCAGCAGTGATGGGACAGGACGAAAACTGTTTTTT
cdr3_aa: CASSDGTGRKLFF

clone_size: NA
v_call: TRBV10-3
j_call: TRBJ2-2
d_call: TRBD1
cdr3_nt: TGTGCCATCAGTGGGGGAGAAACAGGGGTACCGACCGGGGAGCTGTTTTTT
cdr3_aa: CAISGGETGVPTGELFF

clone_size: NA
v_call: TRBV7-7
j_call: TRBJ2-2
d_call: NA
cdr3_nt: TGTGCTAGCAGCTTAGAGAGGACCGGGGAGCTGTTTTTT
cdr3_aa: CASSLERTGELFF

clone_size: once
v_call: TRBV2
j_call: TRBJ2-1
d_call: TRBD1
cdr3_nt: TGTGCCAGCAGTGAGGACAGGGTCTACAATGAGCAGTTCTTC
cdr3_aa: CASSEDRVYNEQFF

clone_size: NA
v_call: TRBV7-9
j_call: TRBJ1-1
d_call: NA
cdr3_nt: TGTGCCAGCAGCGCCGGTTACGCTGAAGCTTTCTTT
cdr3_aa: CASSAGYAEAFF

clone_size: NA
v_call: TRBV7-9
j_call: TRBJ1-5
d_call: TRBD1
cdr3_nt: TGTGCCAGCAGCTTTCAGACAGGGGTTAACCAGCCCCAGCATTTT
cdr3_aa: CASSFQTGVNQPQHF

clone_size: NA
v_call: TRBV6-5
j_call: TRBJ2-3
d_call: NA
cdr3_nt: TGTGCCAGCGGTTCGGGGGGCCGTGCAGATACGCAGTATTTT
cdr3_aa: CASGSGGRADTQYF

clone_size: NA
v_call: TRBV27
j_call: TRBJ2-2
d_call: TRBD1
cdr3_nt: TGTGCCAGCAGTTTACGGACAGGGCCGAACACCGGGGAGCTGTTTTTT
cdr3_aa: CASSLRTGPNTGELFF

clone_size: NA
v_call: TRBV6-6
j_call: TRBJ2-7
d_call: NA
cdr3_nt: TGTGCCAGCAGCACAGGGACCGAGCAGTACTTC
cdr3_aa: CASSTGTEQYF

clone_size: NA
v_call: TRBV5-1
j_call: TRBJ2-7
d_call: TRBD2
cdr3_nt: TGCGCCAGCAGCTTGGTAGCGGCGGGAGCGGCCCCCTACGAGCAGTACTTC
cdr3_aa: CASSLVAAGAAPYEQYF